Described below is a single TCR beta chain sequence and its context. Its antigen is currently unknown. Analysis merged second doses at about 4 or about 12 weeks. The CDR3 is made up of 13 amino acids. The V end lost 6 bases, the J end lost 0 bases, and 6 bases lay between the germline ends. Germline values: CDR1 MDHEN, CDR2 SYDVKM. The table came from immunoSEQ multiplex PCR; TCRdb's copy has only in-frame clones and leaves some out. The sample lists around 110,000 clones, 92% occurring once. This entry comes from a study of T cell responses to AZD1222 COVID-19 vaccine. The study, taken as a whole, reports: Spike as a whole was targeted by vaccine-associated CD4 TCRs, dominant at 160-218 and 743-854. Clonal diversity was possibly underestimated, and the donors were mostly white British, with more females.

The chain uses TRBV28 and TRBJ1-3; no definite D call. The TCR was taken from an adult who received the AZD1222 COVID-19 vaccine. The sequencing here drew on peripheral blood, taken 28 days after the second AZD1222 dose. In DNA, the CDR3 is TGTGCCAGCAGGGTGTCCTCTGGAAACACCATATATTTT. Protein product: CASRVSSGNTIYF. Variable domain in full (rest from reference TRBV28 and TRBJ1-3): DVKVTQSSRYLVKRTGEKVFLECVQDMDHENMFWYRQDPGLGLRLIYFSYDVKMKEKGDIPEGYSVSREKKERFSLILESASTNQTSMYLCASRVSSGNTIYFGEGSWLTVV.